These 8 T cell receptor beta chains originate from one sample sequenced in a study of Ad26.COV2.S vaccination and SARS-CoV-2 variants. Method: immunoSEQ multiplex PCR; TCRdb's copy keeps in-frame clones and lacks some. The sample comprises 350,000 to 450,000 clones, 92% of which are singletons, and 3% to 4% rests with the top ten. The sample here was peripheral blood, taken after recovery from COVID-19. Every receptor here comes from a human donor who had recovered from COVID-19.

The chain is built from TRBV27 and TRBJ1-2, with D possibly being TRBD1 (6 bases). In germline, CDR1 is MNHEY, CDR2 SMNVEV (reference sequence). The CDR3 length is 11 residues. The V end lost 7 bases, the J end lost 6 bases, and 9 bases lay between the germline ends. The CDR3 DNA reads as TGTGCCAGCACTGGGGGCCATGGCTACACCTTC. As protein: CASTGGHGYTF.

This clone appeared once. The chain combines TRBV6-2 or TRBV6-3 with TRBJ2-3, with D possibly TRBD1 on 6 matching bases. Germline assignment: CDR1 MNHEY and CDR2 SVGEGT. The CDR3 consists of 14 residues. With 7 bases removed from V and 4 bases from J, the gap between germline ends came to 15 bases. The DNA of the CDR3 is TGTGCCAGCACCCCAGTTGGGGGCCCAGATACGCAGTATTTT. Its protein product is CASTPVGGPDTQYF.

CDR3 loop: CASSGPPGTGNTGELFF. In DNA, the CDR3 is TGTGCCAGCAGCGGTCCCCCCGGGACAGGGAACACCGGGGAGCTGTTTTTT. The chain couples TRBV9 to TRBJ2-2, with 8 positions matching TRBD1. The CDR3 runs 17 residues. The germline V gene has CDR1 SGDLS and CDR2 YYNGEE. The trim removed 3 bases at V and 1 base at J, leaving 8 bases unmatched.

CDR3 region: CASSQAPTGPITDTQYF. The CDR3 region has the DNA TGCGCCAGCAGCCAGGCTCCGACAGGGCCTATCACAGATACGCAGTATTTT. This sequence joins TRBV4-3 and TRBJ2-3; the match to TRBD1 covers 7 bases. Germline loops: CDR1 LGHNA, CDR2 YSLEER. This CDR3 comprises 17 residues. With V trimmed by 3 bases and J by 2 bases, 11 bases remained unmatched.

The V gene is TRBV9, the J gene TRBJ2-5; 8 positions agree with TRBD2. Trimming at V came to 4 bases and at J to 5 bases, leaving 4 bases not matched to a gene. Germline CDR1 is SGDLS and CDR2 is YYNGEE. CDR3 length: 13 amino acids. The CDR3 region is CASSRGGLETQYF. Written as DNA, the CDR3 is TGTGCCAGCAGCCGGGGGGGGCTGGAGACCCAGTACTTC.

This clone was detected a few times. The chain joins TRBV10-1 to TRBJ1-2, with unresolved D. Looked up from germline, CDR1 is WNHNN and CDR2 is SYGVQD (reference sequence). This CDR3 comprises 14 residues. V was trimmed by 3 bases and J by 8 bases, leaving 16 bases between them. The CDR3 region has the DNA TGCGCCAGCAGTGATCCGCAAGGTAGACGAGGCTACACCTTC. Protein product: CASSDPQGRRGYTF.

The chain carries TRBV6-5 and TRBJ2-7; 7 nucleotides line up with TRBD1. After removal of 8 bases from V and 5 bases from J, the junction contained 12 bases not matched to a gene. The CDR3 runs 14 residues. Germline CDR1 MNHEY, CDR2 SVGAGI. The chain's CDR3 is CASHSTGSANEQYF. In DNA, the CDR3 is TGTGCCAGCCATTCGACAGGGTCGGCTAACGAGCAGTACTTC.

This clone was detected a few times. The V and J genes are TRBV5-5 and TRBJ2-5, with 9 bases identical to TRBD2. The V gene end was trimmed by 2 bases and the J gene end by 5 bases; junction bases not matched to a gene: 7. Germline loops: CDR1 SGHKS, CDR2 YYEKEE (reference sequence). CDR3 length equals 15 residues. CDR3 in amino acids: CASSFGLATVETQYF. The CDR3 coding sequence is TGTGCCAGCAGCTTCGGACTAGCGACCGTGGAGACCCAGTACTTC.